These T cell receptor beta chains were read from a single sample in a study of shared clonotypes between healthy human individuals. Repertoires were generated with immunoSEQ multiplex PCR, while TCRdb's copy carries only in-frame clones and drops some. The sample carries some 1,400,000 clones, over 95% recorded once. The specimen sequenced was naive CD4+ T cells sorted from blood. Receptors were obtained from a young man in good health. CDR3s include the opening cysteine and the closing phenylalanine or tryptophan. D genes are given only for firm matches. Part of the rows lack a size; the others show once, few, many or a class for expanded clones.

V gene	clone size	D gene	J gene	CDR3 protein	CDR3 DNA
TRBV7-9	once	NA	TRBJ2-2	CATAVRGQRRWLNTGELFF	TGTGCCACTGCAGTCAGAGGACAACGACGGTGGCTTAACACCGGGGAGCTGTTTTTT
TRBV2	NA	TRBD1	TRBJ1-4	CASSADREKLFF	TGTGCCAGCAGTGCGGACAGGGAAAAACTGTTTTTT
TRBV27	NA	TRBD2	TRBJ2-1	CASSRLAVSSYNEQFF	TGTGCCAGCAGTAGACTAGCGGTGAGCTCCTACAATGAGCAGTTCTTC
TRBV28	NA	NA	TRBJ2-5	CASSLAGGGQETQYF	TGTGCCAGCAGTTTGGCTGGAGGGGGCCAAGAGACCCAGTACTTC
TRBV28	NA	NA	TRBJ2-1	CASSYPDPSYEQFF	TGTGCCAGCAGTTACCCCGACCCTAGCTATGAGCAGTTCTTC
TRBV7-2	NA	TRBD1	TRBJ1-2	CASSVRDRVGHGYTF	TGTGCCAGCAGCGTCCGGGACAGGGTGGGCCATGGCTACACCTTC
TRBV10-3	NA	NA	TRBJ2-1	CAISESTEYNEQFF	TGTGCCATCAGTGAGTCGACAGAGTACAATGAGCAGTTCTTC
TRBV29-1	once	TRBD1	TRBJ1-1	CSVGGDSYTEAFF	TGCAGCGTTGGGGGGGACAGCTACACTGAAGCTTTCTTT
TRBV7-8	NA	NA	TRBJ1-3	CASSPNRAPSGNTIYF	TGTGCCAGCAGCCCGAACAGGGCCCCCTCTGGAAACACCATATATTTT
TRBV29-1	NA	NA	TRBJ2-5	CSAKGAEGGQETQYF	TGCAGCGCCAAAGGTGCGGAGGGAGGCCAAGAGACCCAGTACTTC
TRBV19	NA	TRBD1	TRBJ1-1	CASRGTGDRTEAFF	TGTGCCAGTAGAGGGACAGGAGATCGCACTGAAGCTTTCTTT
TRBV5-1	NA	NA	TRBJ2-3	CASSSTGFSADTQYF	TGCGCCAGCAGCTCCACAGGGTTTTCAGCAGATACGCAGTATTTT
TRBV20-1	NA	NA	TRBJ2-1	CSGSGGHEQFF	TGCAGCGGCTCCGGGGGGCATGAGCAGTTCTTC
TRBV27	NA	TRBD1	TRBJ2-7	CASSVDRGRYEQYF	TGTGCCAGCAGTGTCGACAGGGGGCGGTACGAGCAGTACTTC
TRBV2	NA	NA	TRBJ1-1	CASSRVVNGEAFF	TGTGCCAGCAGTCGGGTGGTTAATGGTGAAGCTTTCTTT
TRBV13	NA	TRBD2	TRBJ2-1	CASSFPTSGIDEQFF	TGTGCCAGCAGCTTCCCGACTAGCGGGATCGATGAGCAGTTCTTC
TRBV6-5	NA	NA	TRBJ1-1	CASTPPGSTEAFF	TGTGCCAGCACTCCCCCGGGGAGCACTGAAGCTTTCTTT
TRBV30	NA	NA	TRBJ2-7	CAWSPQGWNYEQYF	TGTGCCTGGAGTCCACAGGGTTGGAACTACGAGCAGTACTTC
TRBV4-3	NA	TRBD2	TRBJ2-5	CASSQVGPPREGGETQYF	TGCGCCAGCAGCCAAGTGGGCCCCCCCCGGGAGGGCGGGGAGACCCAGTACTTC
TRBV15	NA	NA	TRBJ2-5	CATSRVRGTNLPGETQYF	TGTGCCACCAGCAGAGTAAGAGGGACCAACCTGCCGGGGGAGACCCAGTACTTC
TRBV4-1	NA	TRBD2	TRBJ2-3	CASSQGGRESTDTQYF	TGCGCCAGCAGCCAAGGTGGGCGGGAGTCCACAGATACGCAGTATTTT
TRBV6-1	NA	TRBD1	TRBJ2-3	CASSETGWMDTQYF	TGTGCCAGCAGTGAGACAGGGTGGATGGATACGCAGTATTTT
TRBV5-5	NA	NA	TRBJ1-5	CASSLGGTQPQHF	TGTGCCAGCAGCCTGGGGGGGACTCAGCCCCAGCATTTT
TRBV7-2	NA	NA	TRBJ1-4	CASSLQGSTNEKLFF	TGTGCCAGCAGCCTACAGGGATCAACTAATGAAAAACTGTTTTTT
TRBV9	NA	TRBD1	TRBJ2-7	CASSLGTAYEQYF	TGTGCCAGCAGCTTAGGGACAGCTTACGAGCAGTACTTC
TRBV7-8	NA	NA	TRBJ2-1	CASSSKMDRVNYNEQFF	TGTGCCAGCAGCTCAAAAATGGACAGAGTGAACTACAATGAGCAGTTCTTC
TRBV5-1	NA	TRBD1	TRBJ2-7	CASSLNTGQTYEQYF	TGCGCCAGCAGCTTAAATACGGGACAGACCTACGAGCAGTACTTC
TRBV7-9	NA	NA	TRBJ2-7	CASSLAGPDSLF	TGTGCCAGCAGCTTAGCAGGCCCAGATTCACTCTTC
TRBV5-1	NA	NA	TRBJ1-3	CASSLVPDPSTGNTIYF	TGCGCCAGCAGCTTGGTTCCAGATCCAAGCACTGGAAACACCATATATTTT
TRBV19	NA	NA	TRBJ1-2	CASSPIRGNYGYTF	TGTGCCAGTAGTCCTATCAGGGGTAACTATGGCTACACCTTC
TRBV5-8	NA	NA	TRBJ2-7	CASSLVIRVEGSYEQYF	TGTGCCAGCAGCTTGGTGATCAGGGTAGAAGGGTCCTACGAGCAGTACTTC
TRBV28	NA	TRBD1	TRBJ2-7	CASSRYVGTGAYEQYF	TGTGCCAGCAGTCGCTATGTCGGGACAGGGGCCTACGAGCAGTACTTC
TRBV14	NA	TRBD2	TRBJ2-2	CASSRDVGTSRLGELFF	TGTGCCAGCAGCCGAGACGTCGGGACTAGTCGACTCGGGGAGCTGTTTTTT
TRBV27	NA	NA	TRBJ2-2	CASKLLPGTGELFF	TGTGCCAGTAAATTATTGCCGGGTACCGGGGAGCTGTTTTTT
TRBV6-5	NA	TRBD2	TRBJ2-3	CASSYRLAGPTDTQYF	TGTGCCAGCAGTTACAGACTAGCGGGGCCCACAGATACGCAGTATTTT
TRBV5-1	NA	NA	TRBJ1-2	CASSLEPFNYGYTF	TGCGCCAGCAGCTTGGAACCTTTTAACTATGGCTACACCTTC
TRBV5-5	NA	NA	TRBJ1-2	CASSLGPLANYGYTF	TGTGCCAGCAGCTTGGGACCGCTAGCTAACTATGGCTACACCTTC
TRBV10-3	NA	TRBD2	TRBJ2-7	CAISTRREADEQYF	TGTGCCATCAGTACGAGGCGGGAGGCCGACGAGCAGTACTTC
TRBV5-1	NA	NA	TRBJ2-7	CASSLGLPNPLYEQYF	TGCGCCAGCAGCTTGGGGTTGCCCAATCCGCTCTACGAGCAGTACTTC
TRBV7-8	NA	NA	TRBJ2-2	CASSINGELFF	TGTGCCAGCAGCATTAACGGGGAGCTGTTTTTT
TRBV5-1	once	NA	TRBJ1-1	CASSLLQNTEAFF	TGCGCCAGCAGCTTGCTCCAGAACACTGAAGCTTTCTTT
TRBV14	NA	NA	TRBJ1-2	CASSQDLGRRYTF	TGTGCCAGCAGCCAAGATTTAGGGCGTCGCTACACCTTC
TRBV5-1	NA	TRBD1	TRBJ1-4	CASSLKDLSRGQTNEKLFF	TGCGCCAGCAGCTTAAAGGATCTAAGTAGGGGGCAAACAAATGAAAAACTGTTTTTT
TRBV7-2	NA	NA	TRBJ2-7	CASSLFGSSYEQYF	TGTGCCAGCAGCTTATTCGGGAGCTCCTACGAGCAGTACTTC
TRBV27	once	TRBD2	TRBJ2-7	CASSSLGTSAYEQYF	TGTGCCAGCAGTTCTCTAGGGACTAGCGCCTACGAGCAGTACTTC
TRBV28	NA	NA	TRBJ2-2	CASRPGTENTGELFF	TGTGCCAGCAGACCTGGGACGGAGAACACCGGGGAGCTGTTTTTT
TRBV5-5	NA	TRBD1	TRBJ2-5	CASNPTGVSTQYF	TGTGCCAGCAACCCGACAGGGGTGTCGACCCAGTACTTC
TRBV14	NA	NA	TRBJ1-2	CASSPYGGAGNYGYTF	TGTGCCAGCAGCCCCTATGGGGGGGCCGGTAACTATGGCTACACCTTC
TRBV28	NA	NA	TRBJ2-7	CASSLVDRTALYEQYF	TGTGCCAGCAGTTTAGTGGATAGGACAGCGCTCTACGAGCAGTACTTC
TRBV9	NA	NA	TRBJ1-4	CASSTDPVGGLKEKLFF	TGTGCCAGCAGCACTGATCCGGTGGGAGGATTAAAAGAAAAACTGTTTTTT
TRBV29-1	NA	NA	TRBJ2-3	CSVRGATDTQYF	TGCAGCGTCAGGGGTGCCACAGATACGCAGTATTTT
TRBV18	NA	TRBD2	TRBJ2-3	CASSPYGTSGMKPDTQYF	TGTGCCAGCTCACCATATGGGACTAGCGGGATGAAACCAGATACGCAGTATTTT
TRBV15	few	NA	TRBJ2-1	CATSREVYNEQFF	TGTGCCACCAGCAGAGAGGTGTACAATGAGCAGTTCTTC